This T cell receptor beta chain was found in a study of spatial heterogeneity in lung cancer (dated by TCRdb to between 2018 and 2020). Context from the whole study: More beta-chain than alpha-chain transcripts were consistently detected, likely reflecting higher beta-chain transcript abundance. In the raw uncorrected reads, each unique combination of TCR and UMI appeared on average more than ten times. The study quantitatively compared TCR alpha and beta repertoires across multiple tumor regions, matched nontumor lung and blood in non-small cell lung cancer. The study linked features of the TCR repertoire to counts of nonsynonymous mutations, which were determined by whole-exome sequencing of tumor tissue. At surgery, both alpha and beta chains were TCR-sequenced in under 250 tumor regions, 64 matched nontumor lung samples and some 58 PBMC samples. Study-wide findings and limitations: Confirming at a functional level the hypothesis that regional TCRs recognize regional mutations was considered to require additional single-cell paired TCR alpha and beta sequencing. Ubiquitous expanded tumor TCRs showed up in blood more often at tumor resection than at routine follow-up.

This specimen's time point label, interpreted: sample taken at primary tumor resection. Whole RNA extracted from tumor and nontumor lung tissue, or from cryopreserved PBMC samples, was used for TCR sequencing without cell sorting. The donors were 65 to 90 patients from the lung TRACERx cohort who had early-stage, untreated non-small cell lung cancer. Only patients for whom sufficient RNA was available from at least two tumor regions were selected for TCR sequencing. According to the germline V gene, CDR1 reads MDHEN and CDR2 reads SYDVKM. CDR3 length: 13 amino acids, cysteine to phenylalanine. Kept here is only the CDR3 DNA, which spans 39 bases and is read in frame from base 1. Germline trimming amounts to 2 bases on V and 14 bases on J, with 9 as the count of junction bases outside the gene matches. This clonotype was seen ten or more times. This receptor's antigen is unknown. Qualities for individual bases were not recorded, and no much larger clone is one base off.

The method was 5' RACE. Instrument used: NextSeq 500. The TCR library protocol attached a unique molecular identifier to each TCR cDNA molecule to allow correction of PCR and sequencing errors. In the source study's methods: Decombinator tools were used for TCR identification, UMI-based error correction and CDR3 extraction. TCRs above a frequency of 2 per 1,000, corresponding to the top 1% of the tumor frequency distribution, were defined as expanded. Rényi diversity was computed with the R vegan package after subsampling each repertoire 100 times to 5,000 TCRs. CDR3 similarity networks were constructed using string-kernel similarity of amino acid triplets, with links drawn between CDR3s whose pairwise similarity was above 0.82. In-frame beta chains were kept once TCRdb had trimmed the public reads at Q25 with fastp and called clones with MiXCR. Entries that share a CDR3 protein sequence are merged under the most common genes and DNA. TCRdb's processing, not the authors', yielded these V and J calls. Across this sample there are some 25,000 distinct CDR3 sequences, with less than 5.5% seen only once. The top ten clones comprise approximately 4.7% of the sample.

This material consisted of PBMCs, taken at surgery. The origin of this receptor is a male donor with early-stage non-small cell lung cancer. Here the chain combines TRBV28 and TRBJ2-1; 7 bases in between match TRBD1. The CDR3 is CASSLGGTGAEFF. The nucleotides read TGTGCCAGCAGTTTAGGCGGTACAGGGGCTGAGTTCTTC.